Presented here are 6 T cell receptor beta chains from one specimen sequenced in a study of T cell repertoires in cytomegalovirus infection. TCRdb re-derived calls from the reads in MiXCR, one entry per CDR3 protein. The sample has about 740,000 distinct CDR3 sequences; 35% to 45% are singletons. Sequenced sample: PBMCs. These receptors originate from a human donor in good health (CMV status not recorded). Some clones in this sample may be carry-over from other donors' samples.

This clonotype showed up just once. The conserved final phenylalanine or tryptophan is absent from the CDR3, which likely points to a read error. It is unclear where the CDR3 begins or ends on the DNA, so no DNA is shown, and the CDR3 is as TCRdb lists it. The V call is TRBV7-8, the J call TRBJ2-4; the tabulated D call, TRBD1, remains unverified against the DNA. The CDR3 numbers 16 amino acids, ends counted. Germline V lookup: CDR1 SGHVS, CDR2 FQNEAQ. The CDR3 here is CASSLRDRVSVNIQSV.

V gene TRBV29-1 combines with J gene TRBJ2-2; weak D call: TRBD2 (5 bases). Trimming took 4 bases from V and 1 from J, leaving 7 bases between them. Germline CDR1 is SQVTM and CDR2 is ANQGSEA. The CDR3 has 13 residues. This CDR3 reads CSVVGENTGELFF. The CDR3 DNA follows: TGCAGCGTTGTCGGGGAGAACACCGGGGAGCTGTTTTTT.

This sequence joins TRBV4-2 and TRBJ2-1, with 14 positions matching TRBD2. Looked up from germline, CDR1 is LGHNA and CDR2 is YNFKEQ. This CDR3 has 19 residues. The trim removed 0 bases at V and 7 bases at J, leaving 11 bases unmatched. The CDR3 nucleotides read TGTGCCAGCAGCCAAGAGAAGTTGGGACTAGCGGGAGCCAAAAATGAGCAGTTCTTC. As protein: CASSQEKLGLAGAKNEQFF.

This clonotype was detected only a few times. The chain joins TRBV9 to TRBJ2-3; perhaps TRBD2 as D (5 bases). Trimming removed 4 bases at V and 8 bases at J, with 11 bases between. The CDR3 covers 12 residues. The germline gives CDR1 SGDLS, CDR2 YYNGEE. This chain's CDR3 is CASSPPSGTQYF. CDR3 sequence (DNA): TGTGCCAGCAGCCCTCCGAGCGGTACGCAGTATTTT. Looking up the rest from reference TRBV9 and TRBJ2-3 gives the full variable domain: DSGVTQTPKHLITATGQRVTLRCSPRSGDLSVYWYQQSLDQGLQFLIQYYNGEERAKGNILERFSAQQFPDLHSELNLSSLELGDSALYFCASSPPSGTQYFGPGTRLTVL.

This clonotype was detected only a few times. This chain uses TRBV19 with TRBJ2-2; no clear D gene. This CDR3 contains 14 residues. Germline V CDR1 and CDR2: LNHDA, SQIVND (reference sequence). Trimming took off 1 base at V and 6 bases at J, with 9 bases between the two ends. The CDR3 region has the DNA TGTGCCAGTAGTATAGTTCCATGGGCCGGGGAGCTGTTTTTT. This gives the protein CASSIVPWAGELFF. The entire variable domain, with the rest obtained from reference TRBV19 and TRBJ2-2, is as follows: DGGITQSPKYLFRKEGQNVTLSCEQNLNHDAMYWYRQDPGQGLRLIYYSQIVNDFQKGDIAEGYSVSREKKESFPLTVTSAQKNPTAFYLCASSIVPWAGELFFGEGSRLTVL.

This chain uses TRBV7-9 with TRBJ2-7; 7 bases line up with TRBD1. The J segment lost 5 bases and the V segment lost 7 bases, leaving 8 bases of the junction unmatched. CDR3 length: 13 residues. Germline V lookup: CDR1 SEHNR, CDR2 FQNEAQ (reference sequence). DNA for the CDR3: TGTGCCAGCAACACAGGGGATGAAAACGAGCAGTACTTC. This encodes CASNTGDENEQYF.